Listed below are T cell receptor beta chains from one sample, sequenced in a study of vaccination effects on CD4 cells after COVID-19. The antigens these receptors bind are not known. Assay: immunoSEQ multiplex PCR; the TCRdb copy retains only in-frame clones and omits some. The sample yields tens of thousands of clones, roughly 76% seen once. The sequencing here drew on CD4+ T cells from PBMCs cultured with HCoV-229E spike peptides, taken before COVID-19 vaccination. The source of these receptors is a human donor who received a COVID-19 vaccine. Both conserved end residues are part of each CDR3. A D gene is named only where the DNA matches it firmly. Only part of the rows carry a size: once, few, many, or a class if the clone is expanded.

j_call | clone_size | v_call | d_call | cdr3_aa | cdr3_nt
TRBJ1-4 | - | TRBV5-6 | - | CASSETLTNEKLFF | TGTGCCAGCAGTGAGACACTGACTAATGAAAAACTGTTTTTT
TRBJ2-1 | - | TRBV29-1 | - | CSVDRGTYNEQFF | TGCAGCGTTGATCGCGGGACTTACAATGAGCAGTTCTTC
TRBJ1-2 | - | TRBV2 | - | CASSETSPSDTF | TGTGCCAGCAGTGAAACCTCCCCGAGCGACACCTTC
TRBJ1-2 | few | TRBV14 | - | CASSQGINYGYTF | TGTGCCAGCAGCCAAGGTATTAACTATGGCTACACCTTC
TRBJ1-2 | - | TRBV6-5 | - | CASSYSAALYGYTF | TGTGCCAGCAGTTATTCGGCGGCCTTGTATGGCTACACCTTC
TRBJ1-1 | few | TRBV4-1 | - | CASSQLGRGSTEAFF | TGCGCCAGCAGCCAATTAGGTAGGGGGAGCACTGAAGCTTTCTTT
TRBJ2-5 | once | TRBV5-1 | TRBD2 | CASRQEPGLAGGEETQYF | TGCGCCAGCAGACAAGAACCGGGACTAGCGGGGGGAGAAGAGACCCAGTACTTC
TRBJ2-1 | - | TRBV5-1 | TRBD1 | CASSTGTGDYNEQFF | TGCGCCAGCAGCACCGGGACAGGGGACTACAATGAGCAGTTCTTC
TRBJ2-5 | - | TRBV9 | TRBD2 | CASSLGGLAGETQYF | TGTGCCAGCAGCCTAGGGGGACTAGCTGGAGAGACCCAGTACTTC
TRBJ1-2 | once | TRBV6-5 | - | CASTETRGIGAGYTF | TGTGCCAGCACCGAAACCCGAGGGATAGGGGCCGGCTACACCTTC
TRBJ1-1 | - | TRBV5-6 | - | CASSLGSRVMNTEAFF | TGTGCCAGCAGCTTGGGAAGCAGGGTCATGAACACTGAAGCTTTCTTT
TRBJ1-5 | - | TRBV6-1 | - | CASSELAGRSQPQHF | TGTGCCAGCAGTGAACTCGCAGGGAGAAGTCAGCCCCAGCATTTT
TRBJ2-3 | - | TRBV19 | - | CASITWRGVYTDTQYF | TGTGCCAGTATTACTTGGAGGGGGGTTTACACAGATACGCAGTATTTT
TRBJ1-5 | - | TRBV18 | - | CASSPVAGAHQPQHF | TGTGCCAGCTCACCCGTAGCAGGGGCCCATCAGCCCCAGCATTTT
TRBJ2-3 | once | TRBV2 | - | CASSPSPFLGTDTQYF | TGTGCCAGCAGCCCAAGCCCTTTCTTGGGCACAGATACGCAGTATTTT
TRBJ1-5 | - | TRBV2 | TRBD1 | CASSKFSTGVSNQPQHF | TGTGCCAGCAGTAAATTCTCGACAGGGGTTAGCAATCAGCCCCAGCATTTT
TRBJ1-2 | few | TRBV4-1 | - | CASSQDRQVSGYTF | TGCGCCAGCAGCCAAGATCGGCAGGTGTCTGGCTACACCTTC
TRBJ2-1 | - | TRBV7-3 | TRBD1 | CASSSDRGPYNEQFF | TGTGCCAGCAGCTCGGACAGGGGGCCCTACAATGAGCAGTTCTTC
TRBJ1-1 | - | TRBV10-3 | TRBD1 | CAISGTGEGQFKAFF | TGTGCCATCAGTGGGACAGGGGAAGGTCAATTCAAAGCTTTCTTT
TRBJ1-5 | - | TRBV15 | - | CATSRSGAYQPQHF | TGTGCCACCAGCAGATCAGGGGCTTATCAGCCCCAGCATTTT
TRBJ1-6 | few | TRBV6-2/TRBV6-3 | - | CASSYFGNSPLHF | TGTGCCAGCAGTTACTTTGGGAATTCACCCCTCCACTTT
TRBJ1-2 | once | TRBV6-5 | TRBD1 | CASSQGQFNYGYTF | TGTGCCAGCAGTCAGGGACAGTTTAACTATGGCTACACCTTC
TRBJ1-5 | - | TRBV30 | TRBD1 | CAWSVTGAQHF | TGTGCCTGGAGTGTGACAGGGGCCCAGCATTTT
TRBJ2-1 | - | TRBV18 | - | CASSLLSDGYNEQFF | TGTGCCAGCTCACTTCTCTCAGATGGCTACAATGAGCAGTTCTTC
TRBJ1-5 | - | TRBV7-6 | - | CASSLGLRPQGPYSNQPQHF | TGTGCCAGCAGCTTAGGCCTCCGTCCTCAGGGACCTTATAGCAATCAGCCCCAGCATTTT
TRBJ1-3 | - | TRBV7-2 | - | CASSPAGTLSGNTIYF | TGTGCCAGCAGCCCGGCCGGAACCCTCTCTGGAAACACCATATATTTT
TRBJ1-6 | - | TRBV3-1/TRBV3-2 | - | CASSLRLGNSPLHF | TGTGCCAGCAGCCTCCGACTCGGTAATTCACCCCTCCACTTT
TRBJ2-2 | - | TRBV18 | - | CASSPGAQNTGELFF | TGTGCCAGCTCACCGGGGGCGCAGAACACCGGGGAGCTGTTTTTT
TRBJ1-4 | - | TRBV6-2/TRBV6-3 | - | CASSYLAGPRAKLFF | TGTGCCAGCAGTTACCTCGCAGGTCCCAGAGCAAAACTGTTTTTT
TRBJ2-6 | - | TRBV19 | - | CASSGGWYLRGGANVLTF | TGTGCCAGTAGTGGAGGATGGTACCTCCGAGGGGGGGCCAACGTCCTGACTTTC
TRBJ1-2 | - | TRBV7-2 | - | CASSWTTDYGYTF | TGTGCCAGCAGCTGGACGACGGATTACGGCTACACCTTC
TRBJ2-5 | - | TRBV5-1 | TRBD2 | CASSLQPGLARETQYF | TGCGCCAGCAGCTTGCAACCGGGACTAGCTAGAGAGACCCAGTACTTC
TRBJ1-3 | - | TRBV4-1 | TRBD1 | CASSQAGTASGNTIYF | TGCGCCAGCAGCCAAGCTGGGACAGCCTCTGGAAACACCATATATTTT
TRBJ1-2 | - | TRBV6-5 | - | CASRARTSGYTF | TGTGCCAGCAGGGCCCGGACCAGCGGCTACACCTTC
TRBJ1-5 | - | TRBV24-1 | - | CATSGGGATQPQHF | TGTGCCACCAGTGGGGGAGGAGCGACTCAGCCCCAGCATTTT
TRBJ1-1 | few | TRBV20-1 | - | CSATTGLGAFF | TGCAGTGCTACGACAGGTTTGGGAGCTTTCTTT
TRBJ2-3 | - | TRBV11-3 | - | CASSGAGAGDTQYF | TGTGCCAGCAGCGGCGCAGGGGCCGGGGATACGCAGTATTTT
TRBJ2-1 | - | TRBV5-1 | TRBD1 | CASSSRRDRGPVRFLF | TGCGCCAGCAGCTCAAGGCGGGACAGGGGGCCAGTAAGGTTCCTCTTC
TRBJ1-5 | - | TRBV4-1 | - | CASSQEAGTSNQPQHF | TGCGCCAGCAGCCAAGAAGCGGGAACTAGCAATCAGCCCCAGCATTTT
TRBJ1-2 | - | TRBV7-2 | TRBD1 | CASSLGGQGSSYGYTF | TGTGCCAGCAGCTTAGGTGGACAGGGCAGCTCTTATGGCTACACCTTC